The 21 T cell receptor beta chains in this list originate from one sample, sequenced in a study of T-cell memory formation after mild COVID-19. TCRdb processed the 5' RACE reads anew with MiXCR; each CDR3 protein has one entry. Counted here are 300,000 to 400,000 distinct CDR3 sequences, around 13% occurring once; the ten biggest clones make up over 20%. The sample taken for sequencing was PBMCs or a T cell subset sorted from them (not recorded which). The source of these receptors is a man younger than 35 who had mild COVID-19 (a few samples of this study predate the infection). Cell type and time point are not known.

This clonotype has only a few counts. The chain has TRBV11-2 and TRBJ2-1; D gene unclear. V lost 1 base and J 4 bases, leaving 17 bases between the germline ends. There are 17 residues in the CDR3. Germline lookup yields CDR1 SGHAT and CDR2 FQNNGV. In DNA, the CDR3 is TGTGCCAGCAGCTTAGTAGCCGGCAGTTGGCCTTACAATGAGCAGTTCTTC. Encoded protein: CASSLVAGSWPYNEQFF.

This chain connects TRBV5-1 to TRBJ1-4; D gene unclear. Trimming cost V 7 bases and J 5 bases, with 24 bases left between them. The CDR3 covers 17 residues. Germline V CDR1 and CDR2: SGHRS, YFSETQ. This CDR3 is CASAPRSPRLRNEKLFF. The CDR3 DNA sequence: TGCGCCAGCGCACCAAGAAGCCCCAGGTTGAGGAATGAAAAACTGTTTTTT.

This clonotype was seen only a few times. The V call is TRBV12-3 or TRBV12-4, the J call TRBJ2-3, with unresolved D. V was pared by 1 base and J by 7 bases, with 3 bases between. CDR3 length: 11 amino acids. The CDR3 reads CASSLGYTQYF. CDR3 bases: TGTGCCAGCAGTTTAGGCTATACGCAGTATTTT.

Only a few counts were recorded for this clonotype. The J gene is TRBJ2-2, the V gene TRBV4-1; D perhaps matches TRBD2 (5 bases). This CDR3 is built from 14 residues. CDR1 MGHRA and CDR2 YSYEKL come from the germline V gene. V was cut by 4 bases and J by 6 bases, with 12 bases left in between. This chain's CDR3 is CASSPLDSPGELFF. CDR3 in DNA: TGCGCCAGCAGCCCACTGGACTCTCCCGGGGAGCTGTTTTTT.

The chain has TRBV28 and TRBJ2-4; D may be TRBD1 (6 bases). V lost 6 bases to trimming and J lost 4 bases, with 13 bases between them. The CDR3 has 14 amino acids. The germline gives CDR1 MDHEN, CDR2 SYDVKM. The CDR3 nucleotides are TGTGCCAGCAGGTCAGGACAGATTAAAAACATTCAGTACTTC. Translating gives CASRSGQIKNIQYF.

This clonotype was observed a few times. The chain links TRBV4-1 to TRBJ1-2; the D gene is possibly TRBD1 (6 bases). Germline V gene sequence: CDR1 MGHRA, CDR2 YSYEKL. V lost 10 bases and J lost 2, with 17 bases in between. CDR3 length equals 14 residues. The CDR3 DNA follows: TGCGCCACTCGGGGGCAAAGCTTGAACTATGGCTACACCTTC. Its translation is CATRGQSLNYGYTF.

The gene calls are TRBV5-1 and TRBJ1-5; possible D gene TRBD1, 6 bases. The germline V gene has CDR1 SGHRS and CDR2 YFSETQ. This CDR3 contains 15 residues. The V and J ends lost 1 base and 5 bases respectively, with 13 bases between them. CDR3 DNA: TGCGCCAGCAGCTTGACAGGGAGAGGGGATCAGCCCCAGCATTTT. This codes for CASSLTGRGDQPQHF.

This chain connects TRBV7-2 to TRBJ2-5; D possibly corresponds to TRBD2 (5 bases). The ends were cut back, 1 base at V and 0 bases at J, with 6 bases in the middle. Germline V CDR1 and CDR2: SGHTA, FQGNSA. The CDR3 is made up of 14 amino acids. The DNA for the CDR3 is TGTGCCAGCAGCTTAGGAGGGAACCAAGAGACCCAGTACTTC. Translation gives CASSLGGNQETQYF. The variable domain in full, completed from reference TRBV7-2 and TRBJ2-5, reads GAGVSQSPSNKVTEKGKDVELRCDPISGHTALYWYRQSLGQGLEFLIYFQGNSAPDKSGLPSDRFSAERTGGSVSTLTIQRTQQEDSAVYLCASSLGGNQETQYFGPGTRLLVL.

This clonotype occurred many times. V and J are TRBV20-1 and TRBJ2-1, with 12 bases lining up with TRBD2. The CDR3 runs to 15 residues. Germline CDR1 is DFQATT and CDR2 is SNEGSKA (reference sequence). Trimming cost V 3 bases and J 9 bases; bases outside gene matches: 9. CDR3 sequence: CSASLASGGAAEQFF. Written as DNA, the CDR3 is TGCAGTGCTAGTCTGGCTAGCGGGGGGGCCGCTGAGCAGTTCTTC.

The chain uses TRBV21-1 and TRBJ2-1; the table gives TRBD1 as D, unverified against the DNA. TRBV21-1 is classified as a pseudogene. This CDR3 is built from 17 residues. The chain's CDR3 is CASSSPTTGLGGNEQFF. The CDR3, as DNA: TGTGCCAGCAGCTCCCCTACTACGGGGCTGGGGGGCAATGAGCAGTTCTTC.

This clonotype was detected only a few times. At one end the junction does not follow the germline gene, possibly because of a read error. The rearrangement uses TRBV28 and TRBJ1-2; D is possibly TRBD1 (6 bases). CDR3 length: 10 amino acids. CDR1 is MDHEN and CDR2 is SYDVKM in the germline V gene. The CDR3 here is CASSPGDRYF. The CDR3 DNA sequence: TGTGCCAGCAGTCCAGGGGACCGCTACTTC.

This clonotype was recorded many times. The chain joins TRBV4-3 to TRBJ2-5, with no clear D. Germline V gene sequence: CDR1 LGHNA, CDR2 YSLEER. Deletions cut 1 base from V and 1 base from J, with 16 bases between. The CDR3 consists of 17 residues. DNA of the CDR3: TGCGCCAGCAGCCAAGGCCGAGTCCGGGCCTTCCAAGAGACCCAGTACTTC. It codes for CASSQGRVRAFQETQYF.

The V and J genes are TRBV10-3 and TRBJ2-3; 11 bases map to TRBD2. CDR1 ENHRY and CDR2 SYGVKD come from the germline V gene. The CDR3 extends over 15 amino acids. Losses at the gene ends were 7 bases for V and 4 bases for J; bases not matched to a gene: 7. The CDR3 nucleotides read TGTGCCATCAAATCTAGCGGGGGGTCCCCAGATACGCAGTATTTT. It is translated as CAIKSSGGSPDTQYF.

This clonotype came up many times. The chain uses TRBV5-1 and TRBJ2-1; tentative D call: TRBD2 (5 bases). The V end lost 2 bases, the J end lost 7 bases, and 10 bases lay between the germline ends. Per the germline V gene, CDR1 is SGHRS and CDR2 is YFSETQ. This CDR3 region has 13 residues. Here the CDR3 DNA reads TGCGCCAGCAGCTTAGGACTCCTGAATGAGCAGTTCTTC. It encodes CASSLGLLNEQFF.

This chain connects TRBV10-2 to TRBJ1-5; D uncertain. Germline assignment: CDR1 WSHSY and CDR2 SAAADI. The CDR3 consists of 12 residues. Trimming removed 6 bases at V and 5 bases at J, with 8 bases between. The DNA of the CDR3 is TGCGCCAGCAGCGCCGAGGATCAGCCCCAGCATTTT. Translation: CASSAEDQPQHF.

The CDR3 loop reads CASSGRTATNEKLFF. As DNA, the CDR3 is TGTGCCAGCAGCGGACGGACAGCAACTAATGAAAAACTGTTTTTT. The chain recombines TRBV9 with TRBJ1-4; D is perhaps TRBD1 (6 bases). Trimming took off 3 bases at V and 0 bases at J, with 9 bases between the two ends. Germline lookup yields CDR1 SGDLS and CDR2 YYNGEE. This CDR3 has 15 amino acids.

The chain is built from TRBV4-1 and TRBJ1-6; D remains unclear. Trimming stripped 3 bases from V and 7 bases from J, with 10 bases between. Germline V gene sequence: CDR1 MGHRA, CDR2 YSYEKL. This CDR3 is 14 amino acids long. The CDR3 is CASSQGALNSPLHF. The DNA of the CDR3 is TGCGCCAGCAGCCAGGGTGCCCTGAATTCACCCCTCCACTTT.

This clonotype was counted at least ten times. The rearrangement links TRBV7-2 to TRBJ1-5, with D hard to call. From germline, CDR1 is SGHTA and CDR2 FQGNSA. Trimming took 2 bases from V and 0 from J, leaving 5 bases between them. The CDR3 length is 14 residues. Here the CDR3 reads CASSLLSSNQPQHF. CDR3 in DNA: TGTGCCAGCAGCTTATTGAGTAGCAATCAGCCCCAGCATTTT.

The CDR3 DNA is TGCGCCAGCAGCTTGGCCGAGGCAGGACAACGCGCTGAAGCTTTCTTT. This encodes CASSLAEAGQRAEAFF. The gene calls are TRBV5-1 and TRBJ1-1, with D tentatively TRBD1 (5 bases). CDR1 is SGHRS and CDR2 is YFSETQ in the germline V gene. This CDR3 has 16 amino acids. Trimming left V 0 bases short and J 6 bases short, with 18 bases between.

This clonotype was seen more than once but under ten times. The J gene is TRBJ2-2, the V gene TRBV9; tentatively, D is TRBD1 or TRBD2 (6 bases each). Deletions cut 0 bases from V and 6 bases from J, with 12 bases between. This CDR3 comprises 15 residues. Germline assignment: CDR1 SGDLS and CDR2 YYNGEE. CDR3 in DNA: TGTGCCAGCAGCGTAGGAGGGGGGACCGCCGGGGAGCTGTTTTTT. Protein product: CASSVGGGTAGELFF.

The rearrangement links TRBV11-1 to TRBJ2-3, with D perhaps TRBD1 (5 bases). CDR3 length: 16 amino acids. Trimming removed 4 bases from V and 1 base from J, with 15 bases in between. Germline V gives CDR1 SGHAT, CDR2 FQDESV (reference sequence). CDR3 DNA: TGTGCCAGCAGCTCAGACAGCCTTTTGGGCACAGATACGCAGTATTTT. Its protein product is CASSSDSLLGTDTQYF.